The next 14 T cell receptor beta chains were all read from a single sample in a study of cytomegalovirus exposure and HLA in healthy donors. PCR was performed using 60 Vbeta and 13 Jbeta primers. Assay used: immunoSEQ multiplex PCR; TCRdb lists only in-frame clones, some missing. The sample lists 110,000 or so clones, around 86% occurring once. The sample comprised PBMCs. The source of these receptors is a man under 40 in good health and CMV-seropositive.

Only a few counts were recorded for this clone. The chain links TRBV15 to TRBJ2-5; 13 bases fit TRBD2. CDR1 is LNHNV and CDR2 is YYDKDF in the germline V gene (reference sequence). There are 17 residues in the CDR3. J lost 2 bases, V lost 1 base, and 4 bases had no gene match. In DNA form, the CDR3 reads TGTGCCACCAGCAGAGGGGGACTAGCGGGGACACAAGAGACCCAGTACTTC. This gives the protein CATSRGGLAGTQETQYF. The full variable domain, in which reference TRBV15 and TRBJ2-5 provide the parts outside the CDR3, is DAMVIQNPRYQVTQFGKPVTLSCSQTLNHNVMYWYQQKSSQAPKLLFHYYDKDFNNEADTPDNFQSRRPNTSFCFLDIRSPGLGDTAMYLCATSRGGLAGTQETQYFGPGTRLLVL.

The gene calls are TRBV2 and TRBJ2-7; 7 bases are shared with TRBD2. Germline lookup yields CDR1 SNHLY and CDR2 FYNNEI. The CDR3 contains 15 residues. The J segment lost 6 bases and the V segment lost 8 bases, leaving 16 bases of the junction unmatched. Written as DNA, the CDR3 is TGTGCCAGCCGCCTCAAACTCGGGAGGCCCTCCGAGCAGTACTTC. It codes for CASRLKLGRPSEQYF.

CDR3 nucleotide sequence: TGCGCCAGCAGCCAAGTGGCAGGGGGCAAATCACCCCTCCACTTT. Its protein is CASSQVAGGKSPLHF. The rearrangement joins TRBV4-3 to TRBJ1-6; 8 bases line up with TRBD1. The junction had 6 bases not matched to a gene; V was cut back by 1 base and J by 10 bases. The CDR3 consists of 15 residues. Germline CDR1 LGHNA, CDR2 YSLEER.

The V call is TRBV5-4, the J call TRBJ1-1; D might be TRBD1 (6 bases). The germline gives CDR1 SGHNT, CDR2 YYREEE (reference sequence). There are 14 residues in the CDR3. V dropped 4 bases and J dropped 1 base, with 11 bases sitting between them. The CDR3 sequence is CASSPDRTNTEAFF. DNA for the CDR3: TGTGCCAGCAGCCCCGACAGGACGAACACTGAAGCTTTCTTT.

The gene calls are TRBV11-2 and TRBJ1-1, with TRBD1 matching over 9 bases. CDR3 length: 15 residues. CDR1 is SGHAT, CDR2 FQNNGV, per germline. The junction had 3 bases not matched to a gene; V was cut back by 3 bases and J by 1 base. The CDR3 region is CASSFGTGRNTEAFF. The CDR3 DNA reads TGTGCCAGCAGCTTCGGGACAGGGCGGAACACTGAAGCTTTCTTT.

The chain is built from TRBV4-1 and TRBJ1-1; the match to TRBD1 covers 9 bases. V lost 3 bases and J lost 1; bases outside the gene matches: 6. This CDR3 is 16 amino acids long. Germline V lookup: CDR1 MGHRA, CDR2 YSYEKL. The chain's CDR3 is CASSQIQGAENTEAFF. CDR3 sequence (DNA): TGCGCCAGCAGCCAGATACAGGGGGCGGAGAACACTGAAGCTTTCTTT.

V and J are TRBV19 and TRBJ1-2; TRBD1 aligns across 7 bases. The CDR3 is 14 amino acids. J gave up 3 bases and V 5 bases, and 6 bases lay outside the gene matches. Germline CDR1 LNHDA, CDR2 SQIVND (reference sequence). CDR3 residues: CASSSTGVDYGYTF. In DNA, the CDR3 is TGTGCCAGTAGTTCAACAGGGGTGGACTATGGCTACACCTTC. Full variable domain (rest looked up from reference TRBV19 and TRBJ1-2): DGGITQSPKYLFRKEGQNVTLSCEQNLNHDAMYWYRQDPGQGLRLIYYSQIVNDFQKGDIAEGYSVSREKKESFPLTVTSAQKNPTAFYLCASSSTGVDYGYTFGSGTRLTVV.

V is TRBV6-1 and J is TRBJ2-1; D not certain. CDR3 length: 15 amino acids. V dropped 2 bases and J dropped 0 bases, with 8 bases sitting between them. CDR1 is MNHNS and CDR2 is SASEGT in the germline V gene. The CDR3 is CASSEPVGSYNEQFF. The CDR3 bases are TGTGCCAGCAGTGAACCGGTTGGCTCCTACAATGAGCAGTTCTTC.

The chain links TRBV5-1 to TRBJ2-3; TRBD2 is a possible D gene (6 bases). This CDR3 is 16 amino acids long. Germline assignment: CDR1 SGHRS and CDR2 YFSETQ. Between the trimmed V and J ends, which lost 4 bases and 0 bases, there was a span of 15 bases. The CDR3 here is CASSPPAGGSTDTQYF. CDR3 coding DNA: TGCGCCAGCAGCCCCCCAGCGGGCGGAAGCACAGATACGCAGTATTTT.

The CDR3 DNA follows: TGCGCCAGCAGCCAAGAGGCTAGCGGGGGGCTGACAGATACGCAGTATTTT. Its translation: CASSQEASGGLTDTQYF. J is TRBJ2-3 and V is TRBV4-1, with TRBD2 matching over 11 bases. CDR3 size: 17 residues. J lost 3 bases, V lost 0 bases, and 5 bases had no gene match. From germline, CDR1 is MGHRA and CDR2 YSYEKL.

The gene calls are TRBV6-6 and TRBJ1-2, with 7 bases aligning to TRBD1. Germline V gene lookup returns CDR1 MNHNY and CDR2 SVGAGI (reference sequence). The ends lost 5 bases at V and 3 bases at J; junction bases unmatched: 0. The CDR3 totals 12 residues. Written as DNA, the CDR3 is TGTGCCAGCAGTGACAGGGACTATGGCTACACCTTC. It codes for CASSDRDYGYTF.

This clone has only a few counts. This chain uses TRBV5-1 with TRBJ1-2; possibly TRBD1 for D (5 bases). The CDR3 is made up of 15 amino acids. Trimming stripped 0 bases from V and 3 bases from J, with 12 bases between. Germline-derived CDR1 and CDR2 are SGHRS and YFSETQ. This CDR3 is CASSLVPGYDYGYTF. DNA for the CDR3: TGCGCCAGCAGCTTGGTGCCAGGGTACGACTATGGCTACACCTTC.

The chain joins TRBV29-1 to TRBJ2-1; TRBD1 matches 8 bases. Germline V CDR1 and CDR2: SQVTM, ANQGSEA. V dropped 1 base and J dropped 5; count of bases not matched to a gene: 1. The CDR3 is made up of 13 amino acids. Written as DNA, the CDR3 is TGCAGCGTTGAAGGGACAGGGAACAATGAGCAGTTCTTC. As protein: CSVEGTGNNEQFF.

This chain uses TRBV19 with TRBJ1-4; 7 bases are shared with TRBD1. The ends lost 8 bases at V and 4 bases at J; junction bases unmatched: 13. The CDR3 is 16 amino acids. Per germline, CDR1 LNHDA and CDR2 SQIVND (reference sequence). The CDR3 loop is CASYRDRANVNEKLFF. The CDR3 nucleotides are TGTGCCAGTTACCGGGACAGAGCTAATGTTAATGAAAAACTGTTTTTT. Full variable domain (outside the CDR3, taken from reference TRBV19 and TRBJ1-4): DGGITQSPKYLFRKEGQNVTLSCEQNLNHDAMYWYRQDPGQGLRLIYYSQIVNDFQKGDIAEGYSVSREKKESFPLTVTSAQKNPTAFYLCASYRDRANVNEKLFFGSGTQLSVL.